This T cell receptor (beta chain) was captured in a study of identical twins (TCRdb year 2016). Regarding the research as a whole: To test whether fetal clonotypes persist, the study used deep sequencing on TCR alpha and beta repertoires from monozygotic twins, unrelated adults of various ages, and cord blood. Replicate twin experiments were performed at different times using different library preparation protocols to rule out contamination.

Study-wide conclusions, independent of this receptor: Compared with coincidental sharing between unrelated individuals, out-of-frame TCR alpha sequences shared between twins had an excess of sequences with low generation probability. Abundant cord blood beta clonotypes had fewer insertions, young adult naive repertoires showed a similar but weaker trend, and memory repertoires showed no such trend. In monozygotic twins, out-of-frame TCR alpha sharing was systematically underestimated by recombination models, although the models agreed with sharing between unrelated individuals. The excess sharing between twins in beta out-of-frame sequences was weaker because fewer shared sequences reduced the signal-to-noise ratio. Zero-insertion analyses could be partly confounded by invariant T cells such as MAIT and iNKT, though diverse VJ usage argued against such confounding for most clonotypes. Conclusions relied on cross-sectional statistical analysis, since the same donors could not be followed over many years.

All donors were healthy Caucasians. Three pairs of female monozygotic twins, all aged about 18 to 29 years, made up the twin cohort. The RNA used for TCR libraries was isolated from peripheral blood mononuclear cells. Germline trimming amounts to 5 bases on V and 5 bases on J, with 9 as the count of junction bases outside the gene matches. The CDR3 holds 15 amino acids from the cysteine to the phenylalanine. Only the CDR3 portion is preserved as DNA: 45 bases, with reading frame beginning at the first base. From the germline V gene, CDR1 is SGHAT and CDR2 is FQNNGV. Library generation was performed with 5' RACE. The sequencer was an Illumina HiSeq 2000. Template switching added a universal primer binding site, and the final cDNA carried a unique molecular identifier that allowed TCR cDNA molecules to be counted accurately. Specific primers in the conserved constant-segment region were used to synthesize first-strand cDNA for TCR alpha and beta chains. Each cDNA library was double barcoded, with a SMART-Mk sample barcode plus Illumina barcodes, to control for contamination. Two successive PCR steps introduced TruSeq adapter sequences along with Illumina sample barcodes. Sequencing of the TCR alpha and beta cDNA libraries was done on the Illumina HiSeq platform using custom primers. Under the source paper's analysis protocol: MiGEC was used to process raw reads and extract unique molecular identifiers, and MiXCR was used to find CDR3 positions. For each individual, recombination models were inferred using an EM algorithm with the repgenHMM and IGoR tools. Shared clonotype analysis was performed with the tcR package in R, normalizing sharing by the product of cloneset sizes. To study raw recombination free of thymic and clonal selection effects, out-of-frame nonproductive sequences were analyzed. Using fastp trimming at Q25 and MiXCR clonotype assembly, TCRdb reanalyzed the public sequencing data and kept in-frame beta chains. All rows with the same CDR3 protein become a single entry with the most common DNA and genes. In this record, the V and J calls reflect TCRdb's handling and not the investigators' own analysis. The sample yields some 730,000 distinct CDR3 sequences; around a sixth were counted once. Together, the top ten hold around 12% of the sample.

This clonotype has just a few counts. Its antigen is currently not known. There are no base qualities to consult, and no much larger clone falls within one base. This sample also appeared in a second study, on T cells expressing NK-cell markers. Looking at the second paper: Three sorted T-cell subsets (CD3+CD56+NKG2C+, CD3+CD56+NKG2C- and CD3+CD56-NKG2C+) from roughly 8 donors had their TCR beta-chain repertoires profiled. Among the eight sequenced donors, only one was HCMV-seronegative, while the other seven were HCMV-seropositive. In several experiments an anti-gammadeltaTCR antibody was added to restrict sorting to alphabetaTCR-expressing T cells. For 6 or 7 donors, the dominant CD3+CD56+NKG2C+ clonotypes were among the top 10 CD8+ clonotypes and accounted for 1.0-7.0% of CD8+ T cells. Those dominant clonotypes were again the most abundant among CD3+CD56-NKG2C+ cells in a handful of donors, at roughly 28.3-65%. Whether the expanded NKG2C-expressing T cell clones were specific for HCMV antigens remained unclear. Randomly selected healthy volunteers, three men and five women, were used as the eight sequenced donors. HCMV serostatus was determined by detecting HCMV-specific IgG in serum with a commercial ELISA kit. Bulk peripheral blood T-cell repertoires were additionally sequenced from unsorted PBMC for 5 or 6 donors. MIGEC was used to demultiplex reads and group the reads by UMI, and MiTCR was used to assemble and quantify clonotypes. To remove erroneous sequences, TCR cDNA sequences were retained only when supported by two or more reads. Downstream repertoire analysis used the tcR package, and clonotypes were matched across fractions by CDR3 nucleotide sequence plus V segment. VDJmatch was used to annotate antigen specificity against VDJdb, with one amino acid substitution in CDR3 permitted.

Sequenced sample: PBMCs. The rearrangement joined TRBV11-2 to TRBJ2-3; the junction holds 8 bases that match TRBD2. The receptor was derived from a woman aged 18-29 years in good health. The DNA reads TGTGCCAGCAGCCTACGGGGGGGCGTGGGAGATACGCAGTATTTT. It codes for CASSLRGGVGDTQYF.